This T cell receptor beta chain was recovered during a study of identical twins. Findings of the study overall: Analyses of zero insertions could be partly confounded by invariant MAIT and iNKT cells.

cDNA molecules carried unique molecular identifiers, and template switching added a universal primer site. TCRdb reprocessed the 5' RACE reads with MiXCR, giving one entry per CDR3 protein. The profile shows about 550,000 distinct CDR3 sequences, about a fifth of them singletons. No donor was unhealthy or non-Caucasian. The V gene's germline CDR1 is SGHTA and CDR2 FQGNSA. Trimming removed 2 bases at V and 10 bases at J, with 9 bases between. The CDR3 length is 12 residues. In this sample, this clonotype turned up many times. The antigen is not known. These same records also appear under a second study, on yellow fever vaccine responses in identical twins. Per that study: Convergence reportedly seemed to mark part of the twins' vaccine T cell response, with personalization marking the rest.

The sequenced sample consisted of CD4+ T cells sorted from blood. The chain is built from TRBV7-2 and TRBJ2-1; D might be TRBD1 (5 bases). The receptor was isolated from a young woman in good health. The CDR3 DNA reads as TGTGCCAGCAGCTTACAGGGCCTCGAGCAGTTCTTC. Amino acid sequence: CASSLQGLEQFF.